This TCR beta chain came from a study of CD8+CD57+ T cells in acquired aplastic anemia. Study background: Sorted cells (CD4+ and CD8+) yielded DNA amounts that averaged roughly 3.5 ug. Average CD4+ read depth in healthy donors was 10 million to 12 million reads.

TCR beta VDJ and CDR3 were profiled, and genomic DNA was the template. TCRdb ran MiXCR on the reads and lists one entry per CDR3 protein. Of 150,000 to 200,000 distinct CDR3 sequences listed, around 60% were seen once; the top ten hold 45%. Germline loops: CDR1 DFQATT, CDR2 SNEGSKA (reference sequence). With 2 bases removed from V and 6 bases from J, the gap between germline ends came to 7 bases. The CDR3 runs to 11 residues. This TCR came from a human donor in good health. This sequence joins TRBV20-1 and TRBJ2-5; D call uncertain. The specimen sequenced was sorted CD4+, CD8+, or CD8+CD57+ T cells (not recorded which) from PBMCs. The CDR3 protein is CSARPMQTQYF. The CDR3 DNA is TGCAGTGCTAGACCAATGCAGACCCAGTACTTC.